The 30 T cell receptor beta chains below were found in one sample sequenced in a study of blood T cell repertoires in COVID-19. Sequencing used immunoSEQ multiplex PCR; TCRdb keeps in-frame clones, though not all of them. The sample carries approximately 200,000 clones, around nine tenths recorded once. The sequenced material came from peripheral blood. All receptors come from a man aged 60 to 69 who had recovered from COVID-19.

CDR3 residues: CASSQTGYGYTF. The CDR3 DNA follows: TGTGCCAGCAGCCAGACAGGATATGGCTACACCTTC. The chain combines TRBV7-8 with TRBJ1-2; possible D gene TRBD1, 6 bases. CDR1 and CDR2 from the germline V gene are SGHVS and FQNEAQ. Trimming removed 5 bases at V and 5 bases at J, with 9 bases between. The CDR3 loop spans 12 amino acids.

Written as DNA, the CDR3 is TGTGCCAGCAGCTTAATTTGGCGGGAAGCGAGGCTGAACACTGAAGCTTTCTTT. Its translation is CASSLIWREARLNTEAFF. The V and J genes are TRBV11-2 and TRBJ1-1; D is ambiguous. V was trimmed by 2 bases and J by 0 bases, leaving 19 bases between them. CDR3 length equals 18 residues. Per the germline V gene, CDR1 is SGHAT and CDR2 is FQNNGV. The full variable domain, completed using reference TRBV11-2 and TRBJ1-1, is EAGVAQSPRYKIIEKRQSVAFWCNPISGHATLYWYQQILGQGPKLLIQFQNNGVVDDSQLPKDRFSAERLKGVDSTLKIQPAKLEDSAVYLCASSLIWREARLNTEAFFGQGTRLTVV.

Ten or more counts support this clone. The chain recombines TRBV10-2 with TRBJ1-2, with D possibly matching TRBD1 (6 bases). V was cut by 3 bases and J by 2 bases, with 16 bases left in between. Germline CDR1 is WSHSY and CDR2 is SAAADI. CDR3 length: 16 residues. The CDR3 reads CASSDGGAPRNYGYTF. Here the CDR3 DNA reads TGCGCCAGCAGTGATGGGGGGGCCCCCAGGAACTATGGCTACACCTTC.

This clone has just a few counts. The genes are TRBV19 and TRBJ1-3; no clear D. Deletions cut 3 bases from V and 1 base from J, with 7 bases between. The CDR3 is 14 amino acids. In germline, CDR1 is LNHDA, CDR2 SQIVND (reference sequence). CDR3 protein: CASSMLGSGNTIYF. The CDR3 DNA follows: TGTGCCAGTAGTATGCTAGGTTCTGGAAACACCATATATTTT.

The V call is TRBV4-2, the J call TRBJ1-6; 8 bases fit TRBD1. The V segment lost 4 bases and the J segment 8 bases; nucleotides outside the gene matches: 7. There are 15 residues in the CDR3. Germline V gives CDR1 LGHNA, CDR2 YNFKEQ. This chain's CDR3 is CASSLSGTGDSPLHF. CDR3 sequence (DNA): TGTGCCAGCAGCCTCTCCGGGACAGGCGATTCACCCCTCCACTTT.

The CDR3 DNA reads TGTGCCAGCAGCTATAGACAGGGGGCCTCACCGGCCTATAATTCACCCCTCCACTTT. Protein: CASSYRQGASPAYNSPLHF. The rearrangement joins TRBV5-4 to TRBJ1-6; 10 bases map to TRBD1. CDR3 length equals 19 residues. After removal of 3 bases from V and 2 bases from J, the junction contained 11 bases not matched to a gene. Germline assignment: CDR1 SGHNT and CDR2 YYREEE (reference sequence).

The genes are TRBV5-4 and TRBJ2-2; TRBD2 agrees at 12 bases. J lost 1 base, V lost 2 bases, and 6 bases had no gene match. The CDR3 is made up of 18 amino acids. CDR1 is SGHNT and CDR2 is YYREEE in the germline V gene (reference sequence). The CDR3 sequence: CASSFRTSGAMNTGELFF. For the CDR3, the DNA is TGTGCCAGCAGCTTCAGGACTAGCGGGGCCATGAACACCGGGGAGCTGTTTTTT.

This chain uses TRBV2 with TRBJ1-5, with D tentatively TRBD1 (5 bases). The CDR3 contains 18 residues. The V gene lost 6 bases and the J gene lost 0 bases, with 21 bases spanning the gap. CDR1 is SNHLY and CDR2 is FYNNEI in the germline V gene. This chain's CDR3 is CASSYQWGLLNSNQPQHF. CDR3 sequence (DNA): TGTGCCAGCAGCTACCAGTGGGGACTATTGAATAGCAATCAGCCCCAGCATTTT.

A word on this clone: The sample has other DNA sequences that encode this CDR3 too. The chain links TRBV5-1 to TRBJ2-3, with a tentative D call TRBD1 (5 bases). V lost 1 base to trimming and J lost 3 bases, with 9 bases between them. This CDR3 has 14 residues. The germline CDR1 and CDR2 sequences are SGHRS and YFSETQ. CDR3 sequence: CASSLLRGTDTQYF. The CDR3, as DNA: TGCGCCAGCAGCTTGCTTAGGGGTACAGATACGCAGTATTTT.

This clone was observed a single time. The CDR3 DNA follows: TGTGCCAGCAGTGCCCCGACAGGGAGGTCGACCCAGTACTTC. Encoded protein: CASSAPTGRSTQYF. The chain carries TRBV28 and TRBJ2-5, with D possibly TRBD1 on 7 matching bases. Germline V gene data show CDR1 as MDHEN and CDR2 as SYDVKM. This CDR3 contains 14 residues. The V end was cut by 5 bases, the J end by 7 bases, with 17 bases between.

This sequence joins TRBV18 and TRBJ2-5, with 12 positions matching TRBD2. CDR3 length: 16 residues. Germline V gene data show CDR1 as KGHSH and CDR2 as LQKENI. Germline trimming cut 2 bases from V and 3 bases from J; bases unmatched to any gene: 4. CDR3 DNA sequence: TGTGCCAGCTCACCAACGCTAGCGGGGGGGAAAGAGACCCAGTACTTC. This codes for CASSPTLAGGKETQYF. The full variable domain, rest sourced from reference TRBV18 and TRBJ2-5, is NAGVMQNPRHLVRRRGQEARLRCSPMKGHSHVYWYRQLPEEGLKFMVYLQKENIIDESGMPKERFSAEFPKEGPSILRIQQVVRGDSAAYFCASSPTLAGGKETQYFGPGTRLLVL.

The V call is TRBV6-1, the J call TRBJ1-6, with 7 bases identical to TRBD1. The junction had 9 bases not matched to a gene; V was cut back by 0 bases and J by 10 bases. This CDR3 contains 16 residues. Germline V lookup: CDR1 MNHNS, CDR2 SASEGT. The CDR3 here is CASSEAVDRARSPLHF. CDR3 in DNA: TGTGCCAGCAGTGAAGCGGTTGACAGGGCTCGATCACCCCTCCACTTT.

This chain connects TRBV5-1 to TRBJ1-3, with D possibly matching TRBD1 (5 bases). V was cut by 2 bases and J by 3 bases, with 12 bases left in between. The length of the CDR3 is 15 residues. Germline V CDR1 and CDR2: SGHRS, YFSETQ. This CDR3 is CASSFQGPNGNTIYF. The CDR3, as DNA: TGCGCCAGCAGCTTTCAGGGCCCGAATGGAAACACCATATATTTT. The whole variable domain, remainder taken from reference TRBV5-1 and TRBJ1-3, is KAGVTQTPRYLIKTRGQQVTLSCSPISGHRSVSWYQQTPGQGLQFLFEYFSETQRNKGNFPGRFSGRQFSNSRSEMNVSTLELGDSALYLCASSFQGPNGNTIYFGEGSWLTVV.

The rearrangement uses TRBV10-1 and TRBJ2-7, with TRBD2 identical over 11 bases. This CDR3 is 16 amino acids long. The germline V gene has CDR1 WNHNN and CDR2 SYGVQD (reference sequence). With V trimmed by 0 bases and J by 2 bases, 3 bases remained unmatched. CDR3 protein: CASSESAGLAAYEQYF. CDR3 DNA sequence: TGCGCCAGCAGTGAGTCCGCGGGACTAGCGGCCTACGAGCAGTACTTC.

V usage is TRBV27 and J usage is TRBJ2-3, with D possibly matching TRBD2 (6 bases). CDR1 is MNHEY, CDR2 SMNVEV, per germline (reference sequence). Between the trimmed V and J ends, which lost 4 bases and 6 bases, there was a span of 11 bases. The CDR3 extends over 13 amino acids. The CDR3 nucleotides are TGTGCCAGCAGTTCCCAAGGGAGGGATACGCAGTATTTT. It encodes CASSSQGRDTQYF.

Written as DNA, the CDR3 is TGTGCCAGTATTGGGGGGGCGCGCCCCTATGGCTACACCTTC. It translates to CASIGGARPYGYTF. The genes are TRBV19 and TRBJ1-2; D may be TRBD1 (6 bases). This CDR3 has 14 residues. Germline CDR1 LNHDA, CDR2 SQIVND (reference sequence). V shed 7 bases and J shed 4 bases, with 16 bases lying between them.

The CDR3 sequence is CSTRTGAGTGELFF. The CDR3 DNA sequence: TGCAGCACCCGGACAGGGGCGGGTACCGGGGAGCTGTTTTTT. The chain employs TRBV29-1 and TRBJ2-2, with 9 bases identical to TRBD1. The CDR3 is 14 amino acids. Per germline, CDR1 SQVTM and CDR2 ANQGSEA. V gave up 8 bases and J gave up 5 bases; unmatched junction bases: 9.

This chain joins TRBV20-1 and TRBJ2-7, with a possible D match to TRBD2 (5 bases). Trimming removed 5 bases at V and 1 base at J, with 6 bases between. The CDR3 is made up of 11 amino acids. Per the germline V gene, CDR1 is DFQATT and CDR2 is SNEGSKA (reference sequence). CDR3 coding DNA: TGCAGTGCTTGGGAGTCCTACGAGCAGTACTTC. This codes for CSAWESYEQYF.

The chain recombines TRBV24-1 with TRBJ2-7, with 7 nucleotides matching TRBD1. CDR3 length: 12 amino acids. The V gene's germline CDR1 is KGHDR and CDR2 SFDVKD. After removal of 5 bases from V and 5 bases from J, the junction contained 2 bases not matched to a gene. This CDR3 reads CATSGTGDEQYF. The CDR3 region has the DNA TGTGCCACCAGTGGAACAGGGGACGAGCAGTACTTC.

The rearrangement joins TRBV2 to TRBJ1-4, with 8 bases aligning to TRBD1. The length of the CDR3 is 16 residues. The V gene's germline CDR1 is SNHLY and CDR2 FYNNEI. Trimming removed 5 bases from V and 0 bases from J; junction bases left unmatched: 5. CDR3 residues: CASSNPTGATNEKLFF. The CDR3 nucleotides read TGTGCCAGCAGTAATCCGACAGGGGCAACTAATGAAAAACTGTTTTTT.

The gene calls are TRBV7-9 and TRBJ1-2; tentative D call: TRBD1 (6 bases). V was shortened by 1 base and J by 8 bases, with 14 bases between the two germline ends. Germline loops: CDR1 SEHNR, CDR2 FQNEAQ (reference sequence). CDR3 length: 14 amino acids. CDR3 coding DNA: TGTGCCAGCAGCTTAGGGCCGGGACAACTCGGCTACACCTTC. Its translation: CASSLGPGQLGYTF.

The gene calls are TRBV20-1 and TRBJ2-5; D possibly corresponds to TRBD1 (5 bases). Germline CDR1 DFQATT, CDR2 SNEGSKA (reference sequence). With 5 bases removed from V and 7 bases from J, the gap between germline ends came to 11 bases. This CDR3 contains 11 residues. The CDR3 protein is CSALTRATQYF. The CDR3, as DNA: TGCAGTGCTCTAACCAGGGCGACCCAGTACTTC.

The genes are TRBV11-3 and TRBJ1-1, with D maybe TRBD1 (5 bases). V was clipped by 1 base and J by 5 bases, with 11 bases between them. CDR1 and CDR2 (germline): SGHNT, YENEEA. The CDR3 runs 14 residues. This CDR3 is CASSLGGGATEAFF. The DNA of the CDR3 is TGTGCCAGCAGCTTAGGGGGTGGGGCAACTGAAGCTTTCTTT. The entire variable domain, with the rest obtained from reference TRBV11-3 and TRBJ1-1, is as follows: EAGVVQSPRYKIIEKKQPVAFWCNPISGHNTLYWYLQNLGQGPELLIRYENEEAVDDSQLPKDRFSAERLKGVDSTLKIQPAELGDSAVYLCASSLGGGATEAFFGQGTRLTVV.

This rearrangement joins TRBV2 to TRBJ1-4, with 7 bases matching TRBD1. The CDR3 consists of 14 residues. After removal of 5 bases from V and 2 bases from J, the junction contained 2 bases not matched to a gene. Germline V gene lookup returns CDR1 SNHLY and CDR2 FYNNEI. CDR3 coding DNA: TGTGCCAGCAGTCGACAGGGCACTAATGAAAAACTGTTTTTT. This codes for CASSRQGTNEKLFF. Together with reference TRBV2 and TRBJ1-4, the CDR3 gives the full variable domain: EPEVTQTPSHQVTQMGQEVILRCVPISNHLYFYWYRQILGQKVEFLVSFYNNEISEKSEIFDDQFSVERPDGSNFTLKIRSTKLEDSAMYFCASSRQGTNEKLFFGSGTQLSVL.

The chain's CDR3 is CASSPDSGGNTIYF. In nucleotides, the CDR3 is TGTGCCAGCTCTCCGGACTCCGGAGGAAACACCATATATTTT. This chain joins TRBV18 and TRBJ1-3; D gene uncertain. The CDR3 is 14 residues long. Germline CDR1 KGHSH, CDR2 LQKENI. V lost 6 bases and J 4 bases, leaving 13 bases between the germline ends.

This chain uses TRBV5-6 with TRBJ1-2; 10 bases match TRBD1. CDR1 and CDR2 from the germline V gene are SGHDT and YYEEEE. Unmatched junction bases numbered 9, after V lost 3 bases and J lost 7 bases. The CDR3 runs 15 residues. CDR3 amino acids: CASSSTGTGDPGYTF. CDR3 DNA sequence: TGTGCCAGCAGCTCGACCGGGACAGGGGACCCTGGCTACACCTTC. Supplemented by reference TRBV5-6 and TRBJ1-2, the full variable domain reads DAGVTQSPTHLIKTRGQQVTLRCSPKSGHDTVSWYQQALGQGPQFIFQYYEEEERQRGNFPDRFSGHQFPNYSSELNVNALLLGDSALYLCASSSTGTGDPGYTFGSGTRLTVV.

The genes are TRBV6-5 and TRBJ2-7; 7 positions agree with TRBD1. Trimming cost V 6 bases and J 4 bases; bases outside gene matches: 3. Germline assignment: CDR1 MNHEY and CDR2 SVGAGI. The CDR3 length is 12 residues. The chain's CDR3 is CASRTTGYEQYF. The CDR3 DNA follows: TGTGCCAGCAGGACGACAGGGTACGAGCAGTACTTC.

This chain connects TRBV19 to TRBJ2-7; the D is unclear. Germline CDR1 reads LNHDA; CDR2 reads SQIVND (reference sequence). The CDR3 covers 14 residues. The germline V and J ends were trimmed by 6 bases and 4 bases, with 16 bases remaining between them. DNA of the CDR3: TGTGCCAGTAGGAACTCCCACACAGTGTACGAGCAGTACTTC. Amino acid sequence: CASRNSHTVYEQYF.

This chain links TRBV24-1 with TRBJ2-3; 14 positions match TRBD2. Trimming at V came to 2 bases and at J to 4 bases, leaving 7 bases not matched to a gene. The CDR3 is 18 amino acids. Germline CDR1 and CDR2: KGHDR and SFDVKD. For the CDR3, the DNA is TGTGCCACCAGTGATTCTGGGACTAGCGGGAGTCACTCAGATACGCAGTATTTT. This translates into CATSDSGTSGSHSDTQYF.

This chain joins TRBV19 and TRBJ2-7; 9 nucleotides align to TRBD2. CDR1 is LNHDA, CDR2 SQIVND, per germline (reference sequence). This CDR3 has 13 amino acids. V dropped 5 bases and J dropped 3; count of bases not matched to a gene: 2. This chain's CDR3 is CASSVSGGYEQYF. The CDR3 coding sequence is TGTGCCAGTAGTGTTAGCGGGGGCTACGAGCAGTACTTC.